This T cell receptor (beta chain) stems from a study of spatial heterogeneity in lung cancer. Study as a whole: Raw reads contained each unique TCR and UMI combination more than ten times on average. Study-level findings and limits: It was found that expanded intratumoral alpha and beta TCR counts tracked tumor mutation counts.

Looked up from germline, CDR1 is SGHVS and CDR2 is FQNEAQ. This CDR3 contains 16 residues. V was pared by 10 bases and J by 5 bases, with 13 bases of the junction left unmatched. This clonotype is labeled as hyperexpanded. Its target is unknown. Because the library targeted alpha chains, this beta chain is an off-target read whose size means little. In the library, each TCR cDNA molecule bore its own unique molecular identifier. A single record per CDR3 protein comes from TCRdb applying MiXCR to the 5' RACE reads. The sample lists a few thousand distinct CDR3 sequences; just under 7% were seen once. As to time point: sample taken at primary tumor resection. The donors, about 74 patients with untreated early-stage non-small cell lung cancer, provided the samples.

The material sequenced was lung tumor tissue, taken at surgery. The clonotype was recovered from a male donor with early-stage non-small cell lung cancer. The chain recombines TRBV7-8 with TRBJ2-1, with 11 bases matching TRBD2. CDR3 in DNA: TGTGCCATCCGGACGGCCAGACTAGCGGGGCACAATGAGCAGTTCTTC. Protein sequence: CAIRTARLAGHNEQFF.